Below, 16 T cell receptor beta chains from the same sample are listed, as sequenced in a study of beta chain features in type 1 diabetes. cDNA synthesis used the whole RNA isolate, giving expressed TCRB sequences. Assay: immunoSEQ multiplex PCR; the TCRdb copy retains only in-frame clones and omits some. The data hold hundreds of thousands of clones, with 11% observed a single time. The material sequenced was naive CD4+ T cells from blood. The receptors come from a woman in her thirties in good health.

This chain links TRBV7-9 with TRBJ2-1; 9 bases fit TRBD2. The CDR3 totals 16 residues. CDR1 and CDR2 (germline): SEHNR, FQNEAQ (reference sequence). With 3 bases clipped from V and 2 bases from J, the junction kept 5 bases outside the gene matches. The CDR3 here is CASSFGLAGTYNEQFF. CDR3 DNA sequence: TGTGCCAGCAGCTTTGGGCTAGCGGGGACCTACAATGAGCAGTTCTTC.

The rearrangement uses TRBV9 and TRBJ2-7; the match to TRBD2 covers 8 bases. V lost 0 bases, J lost 5 bases, and 7 bases stayed unmatched. CDR1 and CDR2 from the germline V gene are SGDLS and YYNGEE. CDR3 length: 15 amino acids. CDR3 region: CASSVGSGRGHEQYF. DNA of the CDR3: TGTGCCAGCAGCGTAGGAAGCGGGAGAGGCCACGAGCAGTACTTC.

CDR3 DNA sequence: TGTGCCAGCAGCCGGACAGGGGGCCATGGCTACACCTTC. This translates into CASSRTGGHGYTF. V usage is TRBV5-6 and J usage is TRBJ1-2, with 11 nucleotides matching TRBD1. The germline V gene encodes CDR1 SGHDT and CDR2 YYEEEE. The CDR3 is made up of 13 amino acids. V lost 4 bases and J lost 6; bases outside the gene matches: 2.

The sample holds a few counts of this clone. This specimen includes other DNA sequences encoding the same CDR3. This rearrangement joins TRBV7-2 to TRBJ2-7; 9 bases map to TRBD2. Germline V lookup: CDR1 SGHTA, CDR2 FQGNSA. V gave up 3 bases and J gave up 2 bases; unmatched junction bases: 5. The CDR3 runs to 15 residues. The CDR3 nucleotides are TGTGCCAGCAGCTTGGGCCTAGCGGGGACCTACGAGCAGTACTTC. Translation gives CASSLGLAGTYEQYF.

This clone was seen only a few times. This chain uses TRBV7-2 with TRBJ2-7, with 9 bases identical to TRBD1. Germline CDR1 is SGHTA and CDR2 is FQGNSA. The CDR3 is 14 residues long. V lost 5 bases and J lost 5; bases outside the gene matches: 7. The CDR3 DNA sequence: TGTGCCAGCAGCCCGGACAGGGGTACCCACGAGCAGTACTTC. Translating it yields CASSPDRGTHEQYF.

This clone was seen a handful of times. The rearrangement joins TRBV29-1 to TRBJ2-3; possibly TRBD2 for D (6 bases). The CDR3 has 16 residues. With 4 bases removed from V and 3 bases from J, the gap between germline ends came to 20 bases. Germline V gene lookup returns CDR1 SQVTM and CDR2 ANQGSEA. The DNA of the CDR3 is TGCAGCGTTGCACCGGGAGCGGTGGCTTGGACAGATACGCAGTATTTT. Translated: CSVAPGAVAWTDTQYF.

J is TRBJ2-1 and V is TRBV18, with 7 positions matching TRBD1. Germline trimming cut 5 bases from V and 6 bases from J; bases unmatched to any gene: 4. Germline CDR1 KGHSH, CDR2 LQKENI. The length of the CDR3 is 13 residues. The CDR3 DNA sequence: TGTGCCAGCTCAACTACAGGGGCCAATGAGCAGTTCTTC. It yields the protein CASSTTGANEQFF.

This clone was seen a few times. This chain joins TRBV7-2 and TRBJ2-7; 9 bases align to TRBD1. V trimming: 4 bases; J trimming: 0 bases; junction bases outside the gene matches: 16. From germline, CDR1 is SGHTA and CDR2 FQGNSA. This CDR3 comprises 19 residues. DNA for the CDR3: TGTGCCAGCAGCTCCCTCGGGACAGGGCGCCCACCGACCTCCTACGAGCAGTACTTC. Translation: CASSSLGTGRPPTSYEQYF. Filled out from reference TRBV7-2 and TRBJ2-7, the complete variable domain reads GAGVSQSPSNKVTEKGKDVELRCDPISGHTALYWYRQSLGQGLEFLIYFQGNSAPDKSGLPSDRFSAERTGGSVSTLTIQRTQQEDSAVYLCASSSLGTGRPPTSYEQYFGPGTRLTVT.

V gene TRBV18 combines with J gene TRBJ2-1; TRBD1 agrees at 9 bases. V lost 3 bases, J lost 6 bases, and 6 bases stayed unmatched. The CDR3 contains 15 residues. Germline V gene data show CDR1 as KGHSH and CDR2 as LQKENI. The CDR3: CASSPDRGRGNEQFF. CDR3 nucleotides: TGTGCCAGCTCACCGGACAGGGGTAGAGGCAATGAGCAGTTCTTC.

The CDR3, as DNA: TGTGCCAGCAGCAAAGCAGTGAAGCAGGGAGGCGGGGAGCTGTTTTTT. It codes for CASSKAVKQGGGELFF. The gene calls are TRBV21-1 and TRBJ2-2; whether TRBD2, the table's D call, matches the DNA was not checked. TRBV21-1 is a pseudogene locus. The CDR3 runs 16 residues.

This clone has just a few counts. This chain links TRBV9 with TRBJ2-1; 9 bases align to TRBD2. This CDR3 contains 18 residues. Looked up from germline, CDR1 is SGDLS and CDR2 is YYNGEE. V dropped 3 bases and J dropped 0; count of bases not matched to a gene: 10. The chain's CDR3 is CASSGSASGMSSYNEQFF. The CDR3 DNA reads TGTGCCAGCAGCGGTTCGGCTAGCGGGATGAGCTCCTACAATGAGCAGTTCTTC.

This clone came up a few times. The CDR3 coding sequence is TGTGCCAGTAGTGTAACAGGGCCAGGGGCCAACGTCCTGACTTTC. Translated, it gives CASSVTGPGANVLTF. This chain links TRBV19 with TRBJ2-6; TRBD1 might be the D (6 bases). This CDR3 is 15 amino acids long. Germline CDR1 LNHDA, CDR2 SQIVND (reference sequence). V lost 5 bases and J lost 4, with 12 bases in between.

The chain employs TRBV7-2 and TRBJ2-3, with no clear D. In germline, CDR1 is SGHTA, CDR2 FQGNSA. The CDR3 extends over 16 amino acids. Between the trimmed V and J ends, which lost 1 base and 0 bases, there was a span of 11 bases. The CDR3 DNA is TGTGCCAGCAGCTTAGAACCCATTACTAGCACAGATACGCAGTATTTT. Its protein is CASSLEPITSTDTQYF.

This clone has more than one count but fewer than ten. V gene TRBV18 combines with J gene TRBJ2-5, with TRBD1 matching over 8 bases. V lost 0 bases and J lost 6; bases outside the gene matches: 9. Germline CDR1 KGHSH, CDR2 LQKENI. This CDR3 has 16 residues. DNA of the CDR3: TGTGCCAGCTCACCACCGTTTCCCAGGGGGCGGAAGACCCAGTACTTC. This gives the protein CASSPPFPRGRKTQYF.

The V and J genes are TRBV28 and TRBJ1-1; no firm D call. Between the trimmed V and J ends, which lost 6 bases and 1 base, there was a span of 18 bases. CDR3 length equals 16 residues. CDR1 and CDR2 (germline): MDHEN, SYDVKM. In DNA, the CDR3 is TGTGCCAGCAGCCCTAATAGTTGGACTCCGAACACTGAAGCTTTCTTT. This encodes CASSPNSWTPNTEAFF.

This clone was seen a few times. The chain has TRBV19 and TRBJ2-2, with 7 bases aligning to TRBD2. V lost 7 bases to trimming and J lost 0 bases; unmatched junction nucleotides: 14. Looked up from germline, CDR1 is LNHDA and CDR2 is SQIVND (reference sequence). The CDR3 is made up of 18 amino acids. Written as DNA, the CDR3 is TGTGCCAGTAAAGTTGGGCGGGGGACCCCCCCGAACACCGGGGAGCTGTTTTTT. Amino acids: CASKVGRGTPPNTGELFF.